This paragraph covers one TCR beta chain sequence. Its antigen is as yet unknown. This specimen comes from a study of vaccination and CD4 T cells after COVID-19. Whole-study context: Treatment of control cultures consisted of a CEFX pool, an HIV-1 Nef pool, or no peptide.

Treatment described: roughly 10-day PBMC culture with coronavirus spike peptide pools or control peptides (ViraFEST assay). The Oncomine TCR Beta short-read assay was applied to DNA of cultured CD4+ T cells. Genomic DNA was drawn out of CD4+ T cells grown in culture. A single record per CDR3 protein comes from TCRdb applying MiXCR to the PCR reads. The sample yields more than 3,000 distinct CDR3 sequences, around a fifth seen once. CDR3 length equals 16 residues. V shed 7 bases and J 8 bases; nucleotides not matched to a gene: 12. General study results and limits: From around 20 to 38, the median of SARS-CoV-2-reactive clonotypes rose without reaching significance. Among convalescent patients, a median approximately 86% of reactive clones emerged only after vaccination.

The chain recombines TRBV12-3 or TRBV12-4 with TRBJ1-6; 9 bases map to TRBD1. The clonotype comes from a human donor who had recovered from COVID-19. Sequenced sample: CD4+ T cells from blood, cultured in vitro. The CDR3 nucleotides are TGTGCCAGCAAAACGGACAGGGGAAAAGTGGATTCACCCCTCCACTTT. Protein product: CASKTDRGKVDSPLHF.